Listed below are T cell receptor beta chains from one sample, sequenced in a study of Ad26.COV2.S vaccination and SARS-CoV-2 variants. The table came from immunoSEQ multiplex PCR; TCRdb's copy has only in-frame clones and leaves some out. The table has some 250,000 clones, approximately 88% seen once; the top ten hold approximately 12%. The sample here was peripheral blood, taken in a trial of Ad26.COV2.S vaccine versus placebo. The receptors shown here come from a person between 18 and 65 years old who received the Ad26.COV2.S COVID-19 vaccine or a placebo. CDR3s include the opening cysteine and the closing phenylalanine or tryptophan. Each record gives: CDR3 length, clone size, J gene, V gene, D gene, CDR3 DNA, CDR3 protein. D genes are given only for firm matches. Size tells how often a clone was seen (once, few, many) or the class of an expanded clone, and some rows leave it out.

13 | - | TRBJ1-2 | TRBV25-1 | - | TGTGCCAGCAGACCCGACAGAAACTATGGCTACACCTTC | CASRPDRNYGYTF
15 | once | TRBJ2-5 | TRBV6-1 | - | TGTGCCAGCAGTGAATTTTCTAGCCGCCAAGAGACCCAGTACTTC | CASSEFSSRQETQYF
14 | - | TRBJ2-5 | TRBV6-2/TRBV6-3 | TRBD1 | TGTGCCAGCAGTGGACAGGGGATGATAAAGACCCAGTACTTC | CASSGQGMIKTQYF
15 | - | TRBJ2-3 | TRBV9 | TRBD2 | TGTGCCAGCAGTGCCCTAGCGGGAAGCACAGATACGCAGTATTTT | CASSALAGSTDTQYF
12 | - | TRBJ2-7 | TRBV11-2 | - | TGTGCCAGCAGCCCAGGTGGGAACGAGCAGTACTTC | CASSPGGNEQYF
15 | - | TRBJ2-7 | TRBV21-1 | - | TGTGCCAGCAGCAAAGGACCCCGATTCGTCTACGAGCAGTACTTC | CASSKGPRFVYEQYF
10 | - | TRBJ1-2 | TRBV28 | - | TGTGCCAGCGCAAGAGGAGGCTACACCTTC | CASARGGYTF
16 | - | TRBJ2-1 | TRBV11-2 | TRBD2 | TGTGCCAGCAGCTTACAACTAGCGGGAGTCCACAATGAGCAGTTCTTC | CASSLQLAGVHNEQFF
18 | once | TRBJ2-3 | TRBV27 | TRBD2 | TGTGCCAGCAGGCGAATTAAGGGGCGGACTAGAAATCCAGATACGCAGTATTTT | CASRRIKGRTRNPDTQYF
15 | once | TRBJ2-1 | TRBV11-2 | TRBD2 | TGTGCCAGCAGCTCCCTAGCGGGAGGGCCGAGTGAGCAGTTCTTC | CASSSLAGGPSEQFF
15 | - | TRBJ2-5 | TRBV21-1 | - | TGTGCCAGCCCCTCTCGGGGGGGAGGCGGGGAGACCCAGTACTTC | CASPSRGGGGETQYF
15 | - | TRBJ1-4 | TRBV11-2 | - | TGTGCCAGCAGCAGCGGGGGGCTTGCTAATGAAAAACTGTTTTTT | CASSSGGLANEKLFF
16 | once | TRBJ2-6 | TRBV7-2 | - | TGTGCCAGCAGCGGTAAAATTGTGGCTGGGGCCAACGTCCTGACTTTC | CASSGKIVAGANVLTF
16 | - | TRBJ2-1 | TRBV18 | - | TGTGCCAGCTCACCCCTTGGGCAGGCCAACTACAATGAGCAGTTCTTC | CASSPLGQANYNEQFF
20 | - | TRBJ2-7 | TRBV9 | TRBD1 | TGTGCCAGCAGCGTAGAGGGACAGGGCGAGCAGGGGGGAACATCCTACGAGCAGTACTTC | CASSVEGQGEQGGTSYEQYF
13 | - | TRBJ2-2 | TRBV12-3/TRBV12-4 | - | TGTGCCAGCAGTTTACAGCCTAACGGGGAGCTGTTTTTT | CASSLQPNGELFF
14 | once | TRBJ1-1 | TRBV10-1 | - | TGCGCCAGCAGTGAAATGAGGTCGAACACTGAAGCTTTCTTT | CASSEMRSNTEAFF
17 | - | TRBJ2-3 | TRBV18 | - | TGTGCCAGCTCACCACCGGCTGGGGGTGTTATGACAGATACGCAGTATTTT | CASSPPAGGVMTDTQYF
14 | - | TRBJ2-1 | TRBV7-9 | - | TGTGCCAGCAGCTCCTCAAGCGGAGGAAATGAGCAGTTCTTC | CASSSSSGGNEQFF
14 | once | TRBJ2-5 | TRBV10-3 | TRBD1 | TGTGCCATCAGGACGGACAGGGGCCAAGAGACCCAGTACTTC | CAIRTDRGQETQYF
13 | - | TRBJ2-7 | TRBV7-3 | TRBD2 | TGTGCCAGCAGCTCCGGACTAGTGGGGGAGCAGTACTTC | CASSSGLVGEQYF
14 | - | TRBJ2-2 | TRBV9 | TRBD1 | TGTGCCAGCAGCGGGACAGGGAACACCGGGGAGCTGTTTTTT | CASSGTGNTGELFF
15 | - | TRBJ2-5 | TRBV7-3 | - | TGTGCCAGCAGCTTATCCGGGATGCAACAAGAGACCCAGTACTTC | CASSLSGMQQETQYF
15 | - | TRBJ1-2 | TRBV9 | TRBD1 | TGTGCCAGCAGCGTAGGAGTCCAGGGGGTCTATGGCTACACCTTC | CASSVGVQGVYGYTF
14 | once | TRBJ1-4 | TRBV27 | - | TGTGCCAGCAGTTTATTACAGGGTGATGAAAAACTGTTTTTT | CASSLLQGDEKLFF
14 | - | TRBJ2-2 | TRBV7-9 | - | TGTGCCAGCAGCTTTGGCCTTGGGGTCGGGGAGCTGTTTTTT | CASSFGLGVGELFF
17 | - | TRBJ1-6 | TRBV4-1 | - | TGCGCCAGCAGCTCGCCCGGGCCCACAAAGGATAATTCACCCCTCCACTTT | CASSSPGPTKDNSPLHF
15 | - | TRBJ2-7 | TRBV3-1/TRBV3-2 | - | TGTGCCAGCAGCCAAGACAGGTCTCCTTCCTACGAGCAGTACTTC | CASSQDRSPSYEQYF
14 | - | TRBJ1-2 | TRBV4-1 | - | TGCGCCAGCAGCCAAACATGGACAGATGATGGCTACACCTTC | CASSQTWTDDGYTF
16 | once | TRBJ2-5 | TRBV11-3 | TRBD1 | TGTGCCAGCACCCCCCCCACAGGGGTACAGTTAGAGACCCAGTACTTC | CASTPPTGVQLETQYF
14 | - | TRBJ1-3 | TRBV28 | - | TGTGCCAGCAGCATTACTAACCTTGGAAACACCATATATTTT | CASSITNLGNTIYF
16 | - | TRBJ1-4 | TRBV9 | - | TGTGCCAGCAGCCGTAGAAAGGGACACGGAGGTGAAAAACTGTTTTTT | CASSRRKGHGGEKLFF
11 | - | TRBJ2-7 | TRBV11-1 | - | TGTGCCAGCAGCCGCGACTACGAGCAGTACTTC | CASSRDYEQYF
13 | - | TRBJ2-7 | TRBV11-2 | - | TGTGCCAGCAGCTTAGATCCCGGCTACGAGCAGTACTTC | CASSLDPGYEQYF
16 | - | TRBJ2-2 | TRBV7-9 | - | TGTGCCAGCAGCTTACGGGCACTCCCTAACACCGGGGAGCTGTTTTTT | CASSLRALPNTGELFF
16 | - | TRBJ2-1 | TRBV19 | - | TGTGCCAGTAGTCCCTGGGCGTCCAGCACCTACAATGAGCAGTTCTTC | CASSPWASSTYNEQFF
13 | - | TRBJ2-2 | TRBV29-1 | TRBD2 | TGCAGCGTTGACATAGCGGGCACCGGGGAGCTGTTTTTT | CSVDIAGTGELFF
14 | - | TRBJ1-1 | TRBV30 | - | TGTGCCTGGAGTAGTGGGGTAGCGAACACTGAAGCTTTCTTT | CAWSSGVANTEAFF
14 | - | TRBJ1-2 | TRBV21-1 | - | TGTGCCAGCAGCAAGGGGGACAGGGTTGATGGCTACACCTTC | CASSKGDRVDGYTF
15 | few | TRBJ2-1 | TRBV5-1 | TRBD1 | TGCGCCAGCAGCTTGTCGGGACAGGGATACAATGAGCAGTTCTTC | CASSLSGQGYNEQFF
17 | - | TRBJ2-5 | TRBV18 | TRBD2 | TGTGCCAGCTCACTGCCGGCTAGCGGGAGGGAGCGAGAGACCCAGTACTTC | CASSLPASGRERETQYF
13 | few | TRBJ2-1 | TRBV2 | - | TGTGCCAGCAGTGTTTCCGGGACACGGGATCGGTTCTTC | CASSVSGTRDRFF
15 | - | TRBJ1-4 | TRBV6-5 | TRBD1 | TGTGCCAGCAGTTACTCGACAGGGGTAGCTGAAAAACTGTTTTTT | CASSYSTGVAEKLFF
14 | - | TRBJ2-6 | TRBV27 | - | TGTGCCAGCAGTTTATCTGCTGGGGCCAACGTCCTGACTTTC | CASSLSAGANVLTF
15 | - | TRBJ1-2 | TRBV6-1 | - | TGTGCCAGCAGTGAAGCGCTAGGTAGGGCCTATGGCTACACCTTC | CASSEALGRAYGYTF